This T cell receptor (beta chain) was identified during a study of T-cell memory formation after mild COVID-19. TCRdb processed the 5' RACE reads anew with MiXCR; each CDR3 protein has one entry. This table holds just under 550,000 distinct CDR3 sequences, about 20% found once. In regard to this clonotype: A single base separates this from a much larger clone, so it may be a read error.

Source material: PBMCs or a T cell subset sorted from them (not recorded which). The source is an adult woman who had mild COVID-19 (a few samples of this study predate the infection). Cell type and time point are not known.

CDR3 residues: CASSLSYTEAFF. CDR3 nucleotides: TGTGCCAGCAGCTTATCGTACACTGAAGCTTTCTTT. This rearrangement joins TRBV7-9 to TRBJ1-1; the D is unclear. The CDR3 has 12 amino acids. The V and J ends lost 2 bases and 3 bases respectively, with 4 bases between them. Per germline, CDR1 SEHNR and CDR2 FQNEAQ (reference sequence).